The 20 T cell receptor beta chains given below trace back to one sample, sequenced in a study of blood T cells in healthy people across ages. Sample-barcoded 5' priming and a J-beta primer mix drove a second PCR of about 7 to 11 cycles. One entry per CDR3 protein, called by TCRdb with MiXCR from the 5' RACE reads. Of about 1.6 million distinct CDR3 sequences in the sample, about 35% are singletons; the top ten hold around 11%. Sequencing was done on a sample of blood. Receptor source: a woman aged 25 to 45 in good health.

Concerning this clonotype itself: A read error may produce the germline difference seen at one junction end. This chain joins TRBV11-2 and TRBJ2-5; D is tentatively TRBD1 or TRBD2 (5 bases each). Germline V gives CDR1 SGHAT, CDR2 FQNNGV. The CDR3 is 15 residues long. The DNA for the CDR3 is TGTGCCGGCAGCTTGGCAGGGACGTTCCAAGAGACCCAGTACTTC. It specifies CAGSLAGTFQETQYF. Together with reference TRBV11-2 and TRBJ2-5, the CDR3 gives the full variable domain: EAGVAQSPRYKIIEKRQSVAFWCNPISGHATLYWYQQILGQGPKLLIQFQNNGVVDDSQLPKDRFSAERLKGVDSTLKIQPAKLEDSAVYLCAGSLAGTFQETQYFGPGTRLLVL.

The chain links TRBV6-4 to TRBJ2-7, with D uncertain. Germline-derived CDR1 and CDR2 are MRHNA and SNTAGT. The V gene lost 5 bases and the J gene lost 4 bases, with 15 bases spanning the gap. This CDR3 has 14 amino acids. CDR3 protein: CASSPSLKFYEQYF. CDR3 in DNA: TGTGCCAGCAGTCCTAGTCTTAAGTTTTACGAGCAGTACTTC.

The V call is TRBV7-8, the J call TRBJ2-7; 9 bases are shared with TRBD1. V was clipped by 5 bases and J by 3 bases; unmatched bases: 8. The germline V gene has CDR1 SGHVS and CDR2 FQNEAQ. The CDR3 is 15 amino acids. CDR3 DNA: TGTGCCAGCAGCGTCCGGGACAGGGTAGGCTACGAGCAGTACTTC. Its translation is CASSVRDRVGYEQYF.

The sample holds a few counts of this clonotype. The chain employs TRBV9 and TRBJ2-5; D gene unclear. The CDR3 length is 15 residues. With 4 bases removed from V and 1 base from J, the gap between germline ends came to 14 bases. Looked up from germline, CDR1 is SGDLS and CDR2 is YYNGEE. The CDR3 DNA follows: TGTGCCAGCAGCCCCTCCCGCTGGTCCCAAGAGACCCAGTACTTC. Its translation: CASSPSRWSQETQYF. Filled out from reference TRBV9 and TRBJ2-5, the complete variable domain reads DSGVTQTPKHLITATGQRVTLRCSPRSGDLSVYWYQQSLDQGLQFLIQYYNGEERAKGNILERFSAQQFPDLHSELNLSSLELGDSALYFCASSPSRWSQETQYFGPGTRLLVL.

In this sample, this clonotype turned up many times. V usage is TRBV5-1 and J usage is TRBJ2-7; a possible D gene is TRBD1 (6 bases). Germline values: CDR1 SGHRS, CDR2 YFSETQ. The V gene lost 5 bases and the J gene lost 1 base, with 10 bases spanning the gap. The CDR3 contains 13 residues. The CDR3 DNA is TGCGCCAGCAGACGACAGGAATCCTACGAGCAGTACTTC. Protein product: CASRRQESYEQYF.

Concerning this clonotype: It may be a read error: a sequence one base away is much more abundant. The rearrangement uses TRBV29-1 and TRBJ2-1; 7 nucleotides align to TRBD2. The V and J ends lost 5 bases and 8 bases, in that order; junction bases with no gene match: 12. This CDR3 is 14 amino acids long. The V gene's germline CDR1 is SQVTM and CDR2 ANQGSEA. The CDR3 DNA follows: TGCAGCGTTAAGTGGACGGGGGGTCGGGATGAGCAGTTCTTC. Translating it yields CSVKWTGGRDEQFF.

The chain carries TRBV6-4 and TRBJ1-6; possibly TRBD1 for D (6 bases). The V end lost 5 bases, the J end lost 13 bases, and 30 bases lay between the germline ends. The CDR3 has 18 residues. In germline, CDR1 is MRHNA, CDR2 SNTAGT. The DNA of the CDR3 is TGTGCCAGCAGTCAGGGACATGGGGGCCGGGGATATGACGCGCCCCTCCACTTT. This codes for CASSQGHGGRGYDAPLHF.

In its sample, this clonotype was seen once. The chain carries TRBV25-1 and TRBJ1-1; D is possibly TRBD1 (5 bases). The CDR3 sequence is 13 residues long. In germline, CDR1 is MGHDK, CDR2 SYGVNS. V shed 10 bases and J shed 1 base, with 13 bases lying between them. CDR3 DNA sequence: TGTGCCACTATGGGGACGGGGAACACTGAAGCTTTCTTT. Translated: CATMGTGNTEAFF.

In the case of this clonotype: Being one base from a much bigger clone, this may be a read error. The V call is TRBV29-1, the J call TRBJ2-7; 7 bases are shared with TRBD1. This CDR3 spans 14 amino acids. The V gene end was trimmed by 6 bases and the J gene end by 6 bases; junction bases not matched to a gene: 14. The germline gives CDR1 SQVTM, CDR2 ANQGSEA. The CDR3 nucleotides are TGCAGCGTAGTGGGCAGGGGACCAGGGGGCGAGCAGTACTTC. Residues: CSVVGRGPGGEQYF.

This clonotype was recorded a few times. A much more abundant neighbour one base away suggests this may be a read error. The chain recombines TRBV4-1 with TRBJ2-7; possibly TRBD2 for D (6 bases). V was trimmed by 4 bases and J by 5 bases, leaving 12 bases between them. This CDR3 contains 13 residues. Germline lookup yields CDR1 MGHRA and CDR2 YSYEKL. The DNA of the CDR3 is TGCGCCAGCAGCCCGAATGGAGGGGACGAGCAGTACTTC. Translated, it gives CASSPNGGDEQYF.

This chain connects TRBV9 to TRBJ2-1; D unresolved. V was trimmed by 2 bases and J by 6 bases, leaving 6 bases between them. This CDR3 has 12 amino acids. In germline, CDR1 is SGDLS, CDR2 YYNGEE. The CDR3 reads CASSVTLNEQFF. In nucleotides, the CDR3 is TGTGCCAGCAGCGTGACGCTCAATGAGCAGTTCTTC.

This clonotype was observed at least ten times. V usage is TRBV20-1 and J usage is TRBJ2-7; TRBD2 matches 7 bases. The V segment lost 4 bases and the J segment 4 bases; nucleotides outside the gene matches: 7. Germline-derived CDR1 and CDR2 are DFQATT and SNEGSKA (reference sequence). CDR3 length equals 13 residues. The CDR3 sequence is CSANFQGGYEQYF. CDR3 DNA: TGCAGTGCTAACTTCCAGGGAGGGTACGAGCAGTACTTC.

The chain carries TRBV20-1 and TRBJ1-2; unclear D gene. Germline values: CDR1 DFQATT, CDR2 SNEGSKA (reference sequence). V was clipped by 1 base and J by 0 bases, with 6 bases between them. The CDR3 totals 13 residues. The CDR3 DNA reads TGCAGTGCTAGAGGTGCGGCTAACTATGGCTACACCTTC. Amino acid sequence: CSARGAANYGYTF.

The chain employs TRBV7-2 and TRBJ2-1; the D gene is possibly TRBD1 (6 bases). CDR3 size: 17 residues. The germline gives CDR1 SGHTA, CDR2 FQGNSA. Trimming left V 4 bases short and J 3 bases short, with 19 bases between. The DNA of the CDR3 is TGTGCCAGCAGCTCCCTCCTCGGGACACCGAGCTACAATGAGCAGTTCTTC. It encodes CASSSLLGTPSYNEQFF.

The chain recombines TRBV4-2 with TRBJ2-3; D gene uncertain. CDR3 length: 17 amino acids. Germline CDR1 LGHNA, CDR2 YNFKEQ. Trimming took off 4 bases at V and 2 bases at J, with 19 bases between the two ends. CDR3 region: CASSPRARQDHTDTQYF. In DNA form, the CDR3 reads TGTGCCAGCAGCCCCCGAGCCCGACAAGACCACACAGATACGCAGTATTTT.

The chain has TRBV9 and TRBJ2-5; D unclear. The CDR3 totals 14 residues. Germline V gene sequence: CDR1 SGDLS, CDR2 YYNGEE. Trimming cost V 3 bases and J 4 bases, with 13 bases left between them. The CDR3 reads CASSASLDGETQYF. For the CDR3, the DNA is TGTGCCAGCAGCGCGTCCTTGGACGGAGAGACCCAGTACTTC.

The V call is TRBV7-9, the J call TRBJ1-4, with a tentative D call TRBD1 (5 bases). Trimming cost V 1 base and J 14 bases, with 14 bases left between them. The germline CDR1 and CDR2 sequences are SEHNR and FQNEAQ (reference sequence). This CDR3 has 13 amino acids. The CDR3 here is CASSLEGRQGLFF. In DNA, the CDR3 is TGTGCCAGCAGCTTAGAGGGGCGGCAAGGGCTGTTTTTT.

Only a few counts were recorded for this clonotype. This chain joins TRBV20-1 and TRBJ2-7; the match to TRBD2 covers 9 bases. CDR1 is DFQATT and CDR2 is SNEGSKA in the germline V gene (reference sequence). This CDR3 comprises 17 residues. Trimming at V came to 0 bases and at J to 0 bases, leaving 9 bases not matched to a gene. The CDR3 nucleotides are TGCAGTGCTAGAGAACTTCGTGCGGGGGGGAGCTCCTACGAGCAGTACTTC. Protein product: CSARELRAGGSSYEQYF.

In this sample, this clonotype turned up a few times. The chain combines TRBV9 with TRBJ2-2; 7 bases fit TRBD2. CDR1 and CDR2 (germline): SGDLS, YYNGEE. V shed 3 bases and J 4 bases; nucleotides not matched to a gene: 3. The CDR3 has 14 amino acids. The DNA for the CDR3 is TGTGCCAGCAGCGGCCTAGCGGTCACCGGGGAGCTGTTTTTT. Residues: CASSGLAVTGELFF.

V gene TRBV7-9 combines with J gene TRBJ1-2; D gene uncertain. The CDR3 is made up of 15 amino acids. The germline V gene encodes CDR1 SEHNR and CDR2 FQNEAQ (reference sequence). Trimming removed 5 bases from V and 4 bases from J, with 17 bases in between. CDR3 nucleotide sequence: TGTGCCAGCAGCCATGGTGAGGAGATTGGCTATGGCTACACCTTC. This translates into CASSHGEEIGYGYTF.